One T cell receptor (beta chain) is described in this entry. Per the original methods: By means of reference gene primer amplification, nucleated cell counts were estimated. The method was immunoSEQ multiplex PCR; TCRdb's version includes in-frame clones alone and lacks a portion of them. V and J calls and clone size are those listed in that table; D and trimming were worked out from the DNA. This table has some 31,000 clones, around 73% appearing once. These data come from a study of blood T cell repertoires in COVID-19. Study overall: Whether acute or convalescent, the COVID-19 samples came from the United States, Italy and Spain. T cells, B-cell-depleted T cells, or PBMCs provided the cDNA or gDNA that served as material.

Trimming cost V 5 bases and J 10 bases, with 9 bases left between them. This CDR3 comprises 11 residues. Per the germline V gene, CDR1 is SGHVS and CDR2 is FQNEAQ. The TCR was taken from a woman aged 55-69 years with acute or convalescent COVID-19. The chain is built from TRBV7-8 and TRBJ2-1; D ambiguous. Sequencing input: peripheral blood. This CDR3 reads CASSHATEQFF. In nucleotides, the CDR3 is TGTGCCAGCAGCCACGCCACAGAGCAGTTCTTC.